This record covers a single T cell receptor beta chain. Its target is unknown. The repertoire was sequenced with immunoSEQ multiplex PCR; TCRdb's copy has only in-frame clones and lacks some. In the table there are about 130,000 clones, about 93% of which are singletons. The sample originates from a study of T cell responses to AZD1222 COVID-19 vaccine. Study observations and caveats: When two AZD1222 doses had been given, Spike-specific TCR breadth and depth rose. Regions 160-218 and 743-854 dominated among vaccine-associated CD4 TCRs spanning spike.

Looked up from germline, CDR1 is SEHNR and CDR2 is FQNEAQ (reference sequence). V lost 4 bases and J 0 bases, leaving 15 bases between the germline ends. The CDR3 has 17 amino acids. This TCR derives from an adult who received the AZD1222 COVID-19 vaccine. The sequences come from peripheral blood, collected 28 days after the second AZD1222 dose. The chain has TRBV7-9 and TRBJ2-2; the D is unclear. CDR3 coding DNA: TGTGCCAGCAGCTCCATCCGACCGATGACGAACACCGGGGAGCTGTTTTTT. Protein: CASSSIRPMTNTGELFF.